Listed here are 32 T cell receptor beta chains from one sample, sequenced in a study of coeliac disease. The table came from immunoSEQ multiplex PCR; TCRdb's copy has only in-frame clones and leaves some out. In the table there are 4,000 to 5,500 clones, roughly 72% of which are singletons. Sample: lymphocytes from the gut lamina propria. The origin of the receptors is a man aged 18 to 29 with celiac disease on a gluten-free diet.

The chain has TRBV11-2 and TRBJ2-7; 8 bases match TRBD2. Germline V gene lookup returns CDR1 SGHAT and CDR2 FQNNGV. The CDR3 runs 15 residues. Trimming removed 1 base from V and 4 bases from J; junction bases left unmatched: 6. The CDR3 loop is CASSLVIAGPYEQYF. CDR3 DNA sequence: TGTGCCAGCAGCTTAGTCATAGCGGGGCCGTACGAGCAGTACTTC.

The chain links TRBV4-2 to TRBJ2-1, with 14 bases that match TRBD2. Trimming removed 4 bases from V and 9 bases from J; junction bases left unmatched: 8. The CDR3 consists of 16 residues. Germline assignment: CDR1 LGHNA and CDR2 YNFKEQ. CDR3 region: CASSRATSGGAPEQFF. The CDR3 nucleotides read TGTGCCAGCAGCCGAGCGACTAGCGGGGGGGCCCCTGAGCAGTTCTTC.

V and J are TRBV6-5 and TRBJ1-6, with 7 bases matching TRBD1. CDR3 size: 15 residues. Germline CDR1 MNHEY, CDR2 SVGAGI. V gave up 1 base and J gave up 9 bases; unmatched junction bases: 6. The CDR3 reads CASSYLGTASSPLHF. Written as DNA, the CDR3 is TGTGCCAGCAGTTACTTGGGGACAGCCAGTTCACCCCTCCACTTT.

The rearrangement links TRBV7-3 to TRBJ2-3, with D perhaps matching TRBD2 (6 bases). The germline gives CDR1 SGHTA, CDR2 FQGTGA. V shed 5 bases and J shed 8 bases, with 20 bases lying between them. CDR3 length: 15 amino acids. The CDR3 DNA sequence: TGTGCCAGCAGCCACTTAGAGCGGCGGGACCTTACGCAGTATTTT. Translation gives CASSHLERRDLTQYF.

The V call is TRBV2, the J call TRBJ2-2; perhaps TRBD1 as D (5 bases). CDR1 and CDR2 from the germline V gene are SNHLY and FYNNEI. The V and J ends lost 8 bases and 4 bases respectively, with 5 bases between them. The CDR3 runs 11 residues. CDR3 loop: CASQGTGELFF. The CDR3 DNA reads as TGTGCCAGCCAGGGCACCGGGGAGCTGTTTTTT.

The rearrangement links TRBV27 to TRBJ1-4, with 8 bases that match TRBD1. This CDR3 has 16 residues. Germline CDR1 is MNHEY and CDR2 is SMNVEV (reference sequence). V lost 6 bases, J lost 6 bases, and 12 bases stayed unmatched. The CDR3 is CASSWRRTGTDEKLFF. CDR3 bases: TGTGCCAGCAGCTGGCGGCGGACAGGGACGGATGAAAAACTGTTTTTT.

There are a few counts of this clone. The J gene is TRBJ1-6, the V gene TRBV6-5; 7 bases are a match to TRBD1. CDR3 length: 14 residues. The J segment lost 9 bases and the V segment lost 6 bases, leaving 8 bases of the junction unmatched. Germline V gene sequence: CDR1 MNHEY, CDR2 SVGAGI. The CDR3: CASRPQGVRSPLHF. The DNA of the CDR3 is TGTGCCAGCAGACCCCAGGGGGTTCGTTCACCCCTCCACTTT.

The CDR3 DNA reads as TGTGCCAGCAGCGTAGAGGGGTGGAATTCACCCCTCCACTTT. Translation: CASSVEGWNSPLHF. This chain connects TRBV9 to TRBJ1-6; D is possibly TRBD1 (5 bases). The V end was cut by 0 bases, the J end by 7 bases, with 8 bases between. CDR3 length equals 14 residues. The germline CDR1 and CDR2 sequences are SGDLS and YYNGEE.

This chain links TRBV19 with TRBJ1-2, with D possibly TRBD1 on 6 matching bases. The CDR3 is made up of 12 amino acids. Trimming removed 4 bases from V and 4 bases from J, with 7 bases in between. The germline CDR1 and CDR2 sequences are LNHDA and SQIVND (reference sequence). CDR3 in amino acids: CASSTRGYGYTF. The CDR3 DNA reads as TGTGCCAGTAGTACCAGGGGCTATGGCTACACCTTC.

V is TRBV30 and J is TRBJ2-2; TRBD1 might be the D (5 bases). The CDR3 spans 14 residues. V lost 3 bases and J 4 bases, leaving 12 bases between the germline ends. Germline lookup yields CDR1 GTSNPN and CDR2 SVGIG (reference sequence). The CDR3 nucleotides are TGTGCCTGGAGGACCCGTCAGGGCACCGGGGAGCTGTTTTTT. As protein: CAWRTRQGTGELFF.

This clone was counted once. The chain employs TRBV19 and TRBJ1-2, with D tentatively TRBD1 (5 bases). The CDR3 has 16 residues. V lost 3 bases and J 0 bases, leaving 14 bases between the germline ends. The germline V gene has CDR1 LNHDA and CDR2 SQIVND (reference sequence). CDR3 region: CASSMGWGQTNYGYTF. The CDR3 bases are TGTGCCAGTAGTATGGGATGGGGCCAGACTAACTATGGCTACACCTTC.

The chain combines TRBV7-9 with TRBJ2-5, with D possibly TRBD1 on 5 matching bases. The CDR3 totals 18 residues. Trimming removed 2 bases from V and 7 bases from J, with 26 bases in between. Germline assignment: CDR1 SEHNR and CDR2 FQNEAQ (reference sequence). DNA of the CDR3: TGTGCCAGCAGCTTAATATGGGGCCCGGCGATAGAGACCGGGACCCAGTACTTC. Encoded protein: CASSLIWGPAIETGTQYF. The whole variable domain, remainder taken from reference TRBV7-9 and TRBJ2-5, is DTGVSQNPRHKITKRGQNVTFRCDPISEHNRLYWYRQTLGQGPEFLTYFQNEAQLEKSRLLSDRFSAERPKGSFSTLEIQRTEQGDSAMYLCASSLIWGPAIETGTQYFGPGTRLLVL.

This clone turned up a few times. The chain combines TRBV29-1 with TRBJ2-5; perhaps TRBD2 as D (6 bases). The CDR3 is 14 amino acids. The V end lost 4 bases, the J end lost 5 bases, and 17 bases lay between the germline ends. Germline V gives CDR1 SQVTM, CDR2 ANQGSEA. In nucleotides, the CDR3 is TGCAGCGTTGTAGGAGGGCTAGCGCGGGAGACCCAGTACTTC. It encodes CSVVGGLARETQYF.

The rearrangement joins TRBV4-2 to TRBJ2-4, with TRBD2 matching over 9 bases. Germline values: CDR1 LGHNA, CDR2 YNFKEQ. Losses at the gene ends were 3 bases for V and 5 bases for J; bases not matched to a gene: 8. The CDR3 length is 16 residues. CDR3 sequence: CASSHDAGGRQNIQYF. In DNA form, the CDR3 reads TGTGCCAGCAGCCATGATGCGGGGGGGCGCCAAAACATTCAGTACTTC.

This clone has only a few counts. This sequence joins TRBV6-5 and TRBJ2-3; TRBD2 matches 7 bases. Germline V gene data show CDR1 as MNHEY and CDR2 as SVGAGI. The J segment lost 3 bases and the V segment lost 4 bases, leaving 4 bases of the junction unmatched. CDR3 length: 14 residues. CDR3 nucleotides: TGTGCCAGCAGTTCAGCGGGGAGAACAGATACGCAGTATTTT. It yields the protein CASSSAGRTDTQYF.

The chain couples TRBV5-5 to TRBJ2-7; 9 bases agree with TRBD1. This CDR3 has 15 amino acids. Looked up from germline, CDR1 is SGHKS and CDR2 is YYEKEE (reference sequence). The ends lost 0 bases at V and 4 bases at J; junction bases unmatched: 5. CDR3 DNA sequence: TGTGCCAGCAGCTTGGTGGTGGGACAGGGTTACGAGCAGTACTTC. Protein product: CASSLVVGQGYEQYF.

In this sample, this clone turned up a few times. J is TRBJ1-1 and V is TRBV10-2; D perhaps matches TRBD1 (6 bases). From germline, CDR1 is WSHSY and CDR2 SAAADI. The V end was cut by 8 bases, the J end by 1 base, with 11 bases between. The CDR3 extends over 13 amino acids. As DNA, the CDR3 is TGCGCCAGCGGCGAGGACAGGAACACTGAAGCTTTCTTT. Protein sequence: CASGEDRNTEAFF.

J is TRBJ2-5 and V is TRBV5-1; 7 bases line up with TRBD1. Germline V lookup: CDR1 SGHRS, CDR2 YFSETQ. Trimming at V came to 7 bases and at J to 5 bases, leaving 14 bases not matched to a gene. CDR3 length: 15 amino acids. The CDR3 loop reads CASHTTAGGIETQYF. In nucleotides, the CDR3 is TGCGCCAGCCACACGACTGCAGGGGGAATCGAGACCCAGTACTTC.

The V and J genes are TRBV6-6 and TRBJ2-7, with 9 nucleotides matching TRBD1. Germline CDR1 is MNHNY and CDR2 is SVGAGI (reference sequence). The CDR3 covers 15 residues. V lost 0 bases, J lost 2 bases, and 2 bases stayed unmatched. DNA for the CDR3: TGTGCCAGCAGTTACTCGAACAGGGGGCCCTACGAGCAGTACTTC. It is translated as CASSYSNRGPYEQYF.

The V and J genes are TRBV27 and TRBJ2-7; D not resolved. CDR3 length: 14 residues. Per the germline V gene, CDR1 is MNHEY and CDR2 is SMNVEV (reference sequence). The V and J ends lost 0 bases and 3 bases respectively, with 9 bases between them. CDR3 coding DNA: TGTGCCAGCAGTTTATCTGCCTACCTCTACGAGCAGTACTTC. This codes for CASSLSAYLYEQYF.

A few counts support this clone. This rearrangement joins TRBV30 to TRBJ1-6; a weak D match, TRBD1 (6 bases). The germline V gene encodes CDR1 GTSNPN and CDR2 SVGIG (reference sequence). There are 15 residues in the CDR3. The V end lost 6 bases, the J end lost 7 bases, and 19 bases lay between the germline ends. In DNA form, the CDR3 reads TGTGCCTGTCACGGGGCAGGGGCATTCAATTCACCCCTCCACTTT. Amino acid sequence: CACHGAGAFNSPLHF.

The chain recombines TRBV6-6 with TRBJ2-3; 11 nucleotides agree with TRBD1. The CDR3 length is 15 residues. The V and J ends lost 5 bases and 4 bases, in that order; junction bases with no gene match: 5. Germline V gene data show CDR1 as MNHNY and CDR2 as SVGAGI (reference sequence). The CDR3 loop is CASSPRDRGSDTQYF. CDR3 DNA sequence: TGTGCCAGCAGTCCCCGGGACAGGGGGTCAGATACGCAGTATTTT.

The chain employs TRBV6-5 and TRBJ2-3; 10 bases map to TRBD1. Germline-derived CDR1 and CDR2 are MNHEY and SVGAGI. The CDR3 length is 15 residues. V dropped 6 bases and J dropped 6; count of bases not matched to a gene: 9. Here the CDR3 DNA reads TGTGCCAGCAGGGAATTCGGACAGGGGGTTGATACGCAGTATTTT. Its protein is CASREFGQGVDTQYF.

This clone was seen once. The chain uses TRBV9 and TRBJ2-2; 12 bases agree with TRBD2. V lost 1 base and J lost 4; bases outside the gene matches: 5. Germline V CDR1 and CDR2: SGDLS, YYNGEE. This CDR3 contains 17 residues. CDR3 region: CASSVSSGGAGTGELFF. CDR3 in DNA: TGTGCCAGCAGCGTATCTAGCGGGGGGGCTGGCACCGGGGAGCTGTTTTTT.

V is TRBV27 and J is TRBJ1-5; no firm D call. V lost 3 bases to trimming and J lost 6 bases, with 12 bases between them. CDR1 and CDR2 from the germline V gene are MNHEY and SMNVEV (reference sequence). The CDR3 sequence is 14 residues long. The CDR3 protein is CASSLANSGQPQHF. CDR3 sequence (DNA): TGTGCCAGCAGTTTGGCCAATTCGGGTCAGCCCCAGCATTTT.

The chain recombines TRBV7-9 with TRBJ2-6, with TRBD1 as a possible D gene (6 bases). Trimming cost V 7 bases and J 3 bases, with 19 bases left between them. The CDR3 runs to 17 residues. CDR1 is SEHNR, CDR2 FQNEAQ, per germline (reference sequence). This CDR3 reads CASKKGGTSFGANVLTF. The DNA of the CDR3 is TGTGCCAGCAAAAAAGGGGGAACCTCATTTGGGGCCAACGTCCTGACTTTC.

This chain joins TRBV2 and TRBJ1-2; tentatively, D is TRBD1 (5 bases). The V gene's germline CDR1 is SNHLY and CDR2 FYNNEI. The CDR3 spans 15 residues. The germline V and J ends were trimmed by 7 bases and 0 bases, with 15 bases remaining between them. CDR3 DNA sequence: TGTGCCAGCACCAAACCCGACAGCACTAACTATGGCTACACCTTC. Translated, it gives CASTKPDSTNYGYTF.

About this clone: Compared with germline, one end of the junction differs, possibly owing to a read error. The rearrangement joins TRBV7-3 to TRBJ1-2; unclear D gene. Germline V gene lookup returns CDR1 SGHTA and CDR2 FQGTGA. CDR3 size: 10 residues. For the CDR3, the DNA is TGTGCCAGCAGCTTAGTCCAGGCGTGTTTC. It translates to CASSLVQACF.

The chain couples TRBV9 to TRBJ2-7, with 12 bases that match TRBD2. Germline V gene sequence: CDR1 SGDLS, CDR2 YYNGEE. The CDR3 spans 15 residues. Trimming cost V 0 bases and J 2 bases; bases outside gene matches: 0. The CDR3 DNA reads TGTGCCAGCAGCGTAGCTAGCGGGGGGGCCTACGAGCAGTACTTC. This sequence encodes CASSVASGGAYEQYF.

The CDR3 loop reads CASSDNNYGYTF. CDR3 nucleotides: TGTGCCAGCAGTGACAATAACTATGGCTACACCTTC. The V and J genes are TRBV6-1 and TRBJ1-2; D unclear. Trimming removed 3 bases from V and 1 base from J, with 3 bases in between. The CDR3 is made up of 12 amino acids. CDR1 is MNHNS, CDR2 SASEGT, per germline.

V gene TRBV5-4 combines with J gene TRBJ1-2, with D unresolved. V lost 4 bases and J 0 bases, leaving 10 bases between the germline ends. This CDR3 spans 14 amino acids. Germline CDR1 and CDR2: SGHNT and YYREEE (reference sequence). The CDR3 DNA follows: TGTGCCAGCAGCCCTCCTAATACTAACTATGGCTACACCTTC. Translated: CASSPPNTNYGYTF.

The gene calls are TRBV9 and TRBJ1-1; 7 bases match TRBD1. V trimming: 0 bases; J trimming: 7 bases; junction bases outside the gene matches: 6. Germline V gives CDR1 SGDLS, CDR2 YYNGEE. CDR3 length: 14 amino acids. The CDR3 loop reads CASSVEGGQGEAFF. The CDR3 DNA follows: TGTGCCAGCAGCGTAGAAGGGGGCCAGGGTGAAGCTTTCTTT.